This T cell receptor beta chain emerged from a study of patients and donors after allogeneic stem cell transplantation. In regard to this clonotype: A junction boundary mismatches the germline segment, possibly from a read error.

Each CDR3 protein is one row after TCRdb ran MiXCR on the RT-PCR reads. The sample has around 170,000 distinct CDR3 sequences, about 24% seen once; the top ten hold more than 25%. Germline V gene data show CDR1 as SGHVS and CDR2 as FNYEAQ. CDR3 length equals 14 residues. Sequenced sample: blood, either unsorted or a sorted T cell fraction (not recorded which). This sequence was found in a human donor who was either an allogeneic HSCT recipient or a stem cell or donor lymphocyte infusion donor (not recorded which). It is not recorded whose cells these are; they may come from a transplant donor. The V and J genes are TRBV7-6 and TRBJ2-3; the D gene could be TRBD1 or TRBD2 (5 bases each). Here the CDR3 DNA reads TGTGCCAGCAGCCTAGCCGGGAAGGGGGATACGCAGTATTTT. It yields the protein CASSLAGKGDTQYF.